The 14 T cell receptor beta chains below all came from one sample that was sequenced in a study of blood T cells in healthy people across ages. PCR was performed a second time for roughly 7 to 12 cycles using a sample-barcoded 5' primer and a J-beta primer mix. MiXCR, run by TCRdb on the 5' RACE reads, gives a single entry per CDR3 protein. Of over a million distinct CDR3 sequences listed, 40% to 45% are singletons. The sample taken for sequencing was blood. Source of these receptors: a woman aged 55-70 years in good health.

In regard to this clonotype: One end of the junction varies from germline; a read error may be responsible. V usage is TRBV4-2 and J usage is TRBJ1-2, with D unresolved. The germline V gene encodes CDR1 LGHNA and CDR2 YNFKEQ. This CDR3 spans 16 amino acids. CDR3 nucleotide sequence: TGTGCCAGCAGCCAAGCCGCCGGGCAGAAAAGGGCTGGCTGCACCTTC. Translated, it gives CASSQAAGQKRAGCTF.

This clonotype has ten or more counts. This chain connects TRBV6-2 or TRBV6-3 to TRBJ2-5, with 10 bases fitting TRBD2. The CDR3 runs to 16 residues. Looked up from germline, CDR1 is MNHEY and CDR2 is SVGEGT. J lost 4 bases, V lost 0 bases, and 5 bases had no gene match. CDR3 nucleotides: TGTGCCAGCAGTTACTCAGTAGCGGGAGGAGGAGAGACCCAGTACTTC. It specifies CASSYSVAGGGETQYF.

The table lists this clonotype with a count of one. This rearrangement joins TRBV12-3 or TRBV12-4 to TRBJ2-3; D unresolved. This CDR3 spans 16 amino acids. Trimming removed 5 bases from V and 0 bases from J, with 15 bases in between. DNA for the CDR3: TGTGCCAGCAGTCTTCTTGCCGAATCTAGCACAGATACGCAGTATTTT. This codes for CASSLLAESSTDTQYF.

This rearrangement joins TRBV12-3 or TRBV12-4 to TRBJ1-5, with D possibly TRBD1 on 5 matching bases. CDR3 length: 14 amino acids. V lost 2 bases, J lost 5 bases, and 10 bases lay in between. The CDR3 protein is CASSLSGWDQPQHF. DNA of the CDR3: TGTGCCAGCAGTTTATCAGGGTGGGATCAGCCCCAGCATTTT.

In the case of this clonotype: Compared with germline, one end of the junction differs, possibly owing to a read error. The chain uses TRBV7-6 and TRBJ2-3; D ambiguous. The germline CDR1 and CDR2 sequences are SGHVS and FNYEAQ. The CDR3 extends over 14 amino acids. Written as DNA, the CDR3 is TGTGCCGGCAGCCGAGGAGACTTTACAGATACGCAGTATTTT. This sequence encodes CAGSRGDFTDTQYF. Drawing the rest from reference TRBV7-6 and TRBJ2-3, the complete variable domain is GAGVSQSPRYKVTKRGQDVALRCDPISGHVSLYWYRQALGQGPEFLTYFNYEAQQDKSGLPNDRFSAERPEGSISTLTIQRTEQRDSAMYRCAGSRGDFTDTQYFGPGTRLTVL.

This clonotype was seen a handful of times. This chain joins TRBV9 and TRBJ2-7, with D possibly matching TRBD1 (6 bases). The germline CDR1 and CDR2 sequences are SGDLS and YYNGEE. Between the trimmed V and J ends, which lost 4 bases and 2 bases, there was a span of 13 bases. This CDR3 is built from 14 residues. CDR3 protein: CASSPQGLTYEQYF. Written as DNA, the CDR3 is TGTGCCAGCAGCCCCCAGGGGCTGACCTACGAGCAGTACTTC.

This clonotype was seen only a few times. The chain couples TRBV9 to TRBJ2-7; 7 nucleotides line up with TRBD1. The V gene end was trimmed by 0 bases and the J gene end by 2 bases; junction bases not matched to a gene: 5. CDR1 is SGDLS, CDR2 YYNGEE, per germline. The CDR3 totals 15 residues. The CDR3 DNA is TGTGCCAGCAGCGTAGGCAGGGGGTGGACCTACGAGCAGTACTTC. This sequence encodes CASSVGRGWTYEQYF.

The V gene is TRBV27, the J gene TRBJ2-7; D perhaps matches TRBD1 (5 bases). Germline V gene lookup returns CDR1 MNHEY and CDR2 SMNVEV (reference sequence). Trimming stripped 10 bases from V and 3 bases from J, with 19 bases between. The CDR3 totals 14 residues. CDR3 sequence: CAMRQTPRNYEQYF. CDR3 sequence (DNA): TGTGCCATGCGACAGACACCGCGTAACTACGAGCAGTACTTC.

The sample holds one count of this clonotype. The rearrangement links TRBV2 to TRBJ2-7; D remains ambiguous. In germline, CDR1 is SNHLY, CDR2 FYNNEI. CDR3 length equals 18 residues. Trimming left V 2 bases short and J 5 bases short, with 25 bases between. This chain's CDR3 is CASSETLIKRTGPHEQYF. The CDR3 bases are TGTGCCAGCAGTGAAACCCTTATCAAAAGGACCGGGCCCCACGAGCAGTACTTC.

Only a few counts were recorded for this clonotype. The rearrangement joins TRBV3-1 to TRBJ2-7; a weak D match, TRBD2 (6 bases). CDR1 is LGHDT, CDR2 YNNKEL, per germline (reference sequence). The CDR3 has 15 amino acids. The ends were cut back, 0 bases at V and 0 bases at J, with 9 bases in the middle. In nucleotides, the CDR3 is TGTGCCAGCAGCCAAGACTCTAGCGCCTCCTACGAGCAGTACTTC. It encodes CASSQDSSASYEQYF.

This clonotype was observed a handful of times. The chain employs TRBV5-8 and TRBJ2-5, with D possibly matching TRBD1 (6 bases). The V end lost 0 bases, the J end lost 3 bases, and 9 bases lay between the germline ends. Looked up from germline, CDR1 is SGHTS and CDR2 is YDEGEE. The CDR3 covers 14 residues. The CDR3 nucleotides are TGTGCCAGCAGCTTGGGAACAGGGAAAGAGACCCAGTACTTC. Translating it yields CASSLGTGKETQYF.

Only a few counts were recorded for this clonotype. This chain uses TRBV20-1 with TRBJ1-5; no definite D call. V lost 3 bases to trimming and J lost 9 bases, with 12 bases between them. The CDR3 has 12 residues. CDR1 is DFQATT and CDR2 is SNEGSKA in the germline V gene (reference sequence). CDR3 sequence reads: CSARGRTRPQHF. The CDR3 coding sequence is TGCAGTGCTAGGGGTCGAACGCGGCCCCAGCATTTT.

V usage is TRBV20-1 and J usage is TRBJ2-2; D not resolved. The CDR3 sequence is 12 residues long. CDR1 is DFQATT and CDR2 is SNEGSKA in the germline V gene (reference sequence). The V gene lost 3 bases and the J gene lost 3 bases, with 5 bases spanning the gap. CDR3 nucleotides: TGCAGTGCTAGGGGTGACACCGGGGAGCTGTTTTTT. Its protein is CSARGDTGELFF.

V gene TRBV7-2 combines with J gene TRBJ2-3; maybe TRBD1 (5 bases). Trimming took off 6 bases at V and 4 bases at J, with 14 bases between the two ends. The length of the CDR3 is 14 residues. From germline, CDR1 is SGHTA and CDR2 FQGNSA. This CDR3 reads CASRETRVADTQYF. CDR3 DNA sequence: TGTGCCAGCAGGGAAACCAGGGTCGCAGATACGCAGTATTTT.